The 20 T cell receptor beta chains below were found in one sample sequenced in a study of post-analysis software for immune sequencing data. The TCR beta cDNA libraries carried unique molecular identifiers. TCRdb used MiXCR to reprocess the PCR reads, holding one entry per CDR3 protein. This sample has hundreds of thousands of distinct CDR3 sequences, with more than 50% found just once. General study findings and limits: About five TRBV segments were more frequent in patients than controls; TRBV5-6, TRBV5-1 and TRBV20-1 belonged to this group.

The antigens of these receptors remain unknown. Sequenced material: blood. The origin of the receptors is a girl aged 2 to 9 with multiple sclerosis.

V gene TRBV20-1 combines with J gene TRBJ2-1, with D hard to call. CDR3 length: 15 residues. The V gene's germline CDR1 is DFQATT and CDR2 SNEGSKA (reference sequence). V was cut by 6 bases and J by 2 bases, with 17 bases left in between. The CDR3 sequence: CSAPRADHAYNEQFF. CDR3 nucleotide sequence: TGCAGTGCCCCTCGGGCGGACCACGCCTACAATGAGCAGTTCTTC.

The gene calls are TRBV7-2 and TRBJ2-4; 7 bases are a match to TRBD2. Germline values: CDR1 SGHTA, CDR2 FQGNSA. The CDR3 loop spans 14 amino acids. The trim removed 1 base at V and 3 bases at J, leaving 0 bases unmatched. Here the CDR3 reads CASSLGGGKNIQYF. In DNA form, the CDR3 reads TGTGCCAGCAGCTTAGGGGGGGGCAAAAACATTCAGTACTTC.

This chain connects TRBV5-1 to TRBJ2-3, with D perhaps matching TRBD2 (6 bases). Trimming took off 4 bases at V and 0 bases at J, with 15 bases between the two ends. CDR1 is SGHRS and CDR2 is YFSETQ in the germline V gene. The CDR3 sequence is 16 residues long. Written as DNA, the CDR3 is TGCGCCAGCAGCGGGGGGATATCACAGAGCACAGATACGCAGTATTTT. This codes for CASSGGISQSTDTQYF.

This rearrangement joins TRBV20-1 to TRBJ2-4; 7 bases match TRBD2. The DNA end is more similar to TRBJ2-7, so the J call may be wrong. The CDR3 loop spans 16 amino acids. The germline CDR1 and CDR2 sequences are DFQATT and SNEGSKA (reference sequence). The CDR3 sequence is CSANGGSYWNPYEQYF. The CDR3 bases are TGCAGTGCTAACGGCGGGAGTTACTGGAACCCCTACGAGCAGTACTTC.

This sequence joins TRBV28 and TRBJ2-3, with a possible D match to TRBD2 (5 bases). Germline CDR1 is MDHEN and CDR2 is SYDVKM. The germline V and J ends were trimmed by 6 bases and 2 bases, with 12 bases remaining between them. CDR3 size: 14 residues. The CDR3 nucleotides read TGTGCCAGCAGGCTAAGCGGATACACAGATACGCAGTATTTT. Protein product: CASRLSGYTDTQYF.

The gene calls are TRBV20-1 and TRBJ2-5; no definite D call. Trimming stripped 2 bases from V and 5 bases from J, with 9 bases between. The germline V gene encodes CDR1 DFQATT and CDR2 SNEGSKA (reference sequence). The CDR3 has 12 residues. CDR3 residues: CSARNLYETQYF. The DNA for the CDR3 is TGCAGTGCTAGAAACTTGTATGAGACCCAGTACTTC.

The V gene is TRBV10-2, the J gene TRBJ2-3; 8 bases line up with TRBD2. The CDR3 loop spans 22 amino acids. Unmatched junction bases numbered 25, after V lost 4 bases and J lost 1 base. Germline CDR1 WSHSY, CDR2 SAAADI. The CDR3 nucleotides read TGCGCCAGCAGTGGGTCCTACCGAGTTAGCGGGACACCAACCCGGGGCACAGATACGCAGTATTTT. Its protein is CASSGSYRVSGTPTRGTDTQYF.

The rearrangement uses TRBV29-1 and TRBJ1-1; TRBD1 might be the D (6 bases). V was cut by 7 bases and J by 9 bases, with 18 bases left in between. Germline CDR1 SQVTM, CDR2 ANQGSEA. The CDR3 runs to 12 residues. CDR3 sequence (DNA): TGCAGCGCCGTACCATTTGACAGGAAAGCTTTCTTT. The encoded protein is CSAVPFDRKAFF.

The rearrangement links TRBV28 to TRBJ2-1, with D tentatively TRBD2 (7 bases). The germline gives CDR1 MDHEN, CDR2 SYDVKM. This CDR3 spans 15 amino acids. V shed 6 bases and J shed 10 bases, with 22 bases lying between them. DNA of the CDR3: TGTGCCAGCAGCTCCCGGAGGGGGGGGGCCAGAGAGCAGTTCTTC. Translating gives CASSSRRGGAREQFF.

The chain joins TRBV2 to TRBJ2-7; a weak D match, TRBD1 (5 bases). CDR3 length: 14 residues. V lost 2 bases and J lost 5, with 13 bases in between. Germline values: CDR1 SNHLY, CDR2 FYNNEI. CDR3 sequence reads: CASSEMRDSNEQYF. The CDR3 DNA reads TGTGCCAGCAGTGAAATGCGCGACAGTAACGAGCAGTACTTC.

The rearrangement links TRBV6-6 to TRBJ2-1; no definite D call. The length of the CDR3 is 11 residues. Between the trimmed V and J ends, which lost 9 bases and 8 bases, there was a span of 11 bases. Germline V gene data show CDR1 as MNHNY and CDR2 as SVGAGI (reference sequence). Here the CDR3 reads CASSSQHEQFF. CDR3 in DNA: TGTGCCAGTAGTAGCCAACATGAGCAGTTCTTC.

The chain employs TRBV3-1 and TRBJ2-3, with D unresolved. Trimming took 1 base from V and 3 from J, leaving 14 bases between them. CDR1 and CDR2 (germline): LGHDT, YNNKEL (reference sequence). This CDR3 region has 16 residues. The CDR3 spells CASSQVGATGTDTQYF. CDR3 nucleotides: TGTGCCAGCAGCCAAGTCGGAGCCACTGGTACAGATACGCAGTATTTT.

The genes are TRBV3-1 and TRBJ2-7; tentatively, D is TRBD2 (6 bases). The CDR3 extends over 14 amino acids. V lost 4 bases and J 7 bases, leaving 17 bases between the germline ends. Looked up from germline, CDR1 is LGHDT and CDR2 is YNNKEL (reference sequence). The CDR3 is CASSPRDVAGEQYF. In nucleotides, the CDR3 is TGTGCCAGCAGCCCCCGGGATGTTGCGGGGGAGCAGTACTTC.

V gene TRBV20-1 combines with J gene TRBJ1-4; 7 bases fit TRBD1. CDR3 size: 14 residues. Germline assignment: CDR1 DFQATT and CDR2 SNEGSKA (reference sequence). The junction had 8 bases not matched to a gene; V was cut back by 2 bases and J by 8 bases. CDR3 sequence: CSARSHRQGEKLFF. The CDR3 DNA reads as TGCAGTGCTAGATCCCACAGACAGGGAGAAAAACTGTTTTTT.

This chain joins TRBV7-2 and TRBJ2-1, with 8 bases matching TRBD2. The germline V gene encodes CDR1 SGHTA and CDR2 FQGNSA. V shed 0 bases and J 6 bases; nucleotides not matched to a gene: 4. CDR3 length: 15 amino acids. The CDR3 coding sequence is TGTGCCAGCAGCTTAGCCGGGACTAGAGGCAATGAGCAGTTCTTC. Encoded protein: CASSLAGTRGNEQFF.

The gene calls are TRBV29-1 and TRBJ2-1; 9 nucleotides match TRBD2. CDR1 is SQVTM, CDR2 ANQGSEA, per germline. The V segment lost 8 bases and the J segment 5 bases; nucleotides outside the gene matches: 4. This CDR3 region has 12 residues. CDR3 region: CSIRGGDNEQFF. The CDR3 DNA sequence: TGCAGCATCCGCGGGGGGGACAATGAGCAGTTCTTC.

V and J are TRBV5-1 and TRBJ2-5; TRBD2 aligns across 11 bases. The end of the DNA is better explained by TRBJ2-7, so the J call may be wrong. The CDR3 loop spans 15 amino acids. Germline CDR1 and CDR2: SGHRS and YFSETQ. The CDR3 loop reads CASSFGTSGSHEQYF. The CDR3 DNA reads TGCGCCAGCAGCTTTGGTACTAGCGGGAGCCACGAGCAGTACTTC.

This chain joins TRBV4-2 and TRBJ2-5; 7 nucleotides agree with TRBD2. The CDR3 totals 17 residues. Germline values: CDR1 LGHNA, CDR2 YNFKEQ. With V trimmed by 1 base and J by 1 base, 9 bases remained unmatched. The CDR3 DNA reads TGTGCCAGCAGCCAAGTGGTGACCGGGGGGACCCAAGAGACCCAGTACTTC. Translating it yields CASSQVVTGGTQETQYF.

V gene TRBV19 combines with J gene TRBJ1-2; D not certain. Trimming pared 4 bases from V and 2 bases from J, leaving 8 bases between. Germline V gene lookup returns CDR1 LNHDA and CDR2 SQIVND (reference sequence). The CDR3 is 13 amino acids. CDR3 residues: CASSSVQNYGYTF. Here the CDR3 DNA reads TGTGCCAGTAGTAGTGTCCAGAACTATGGCTACACCTTC. Supplemented by reference TRBV19 and TRBJ1-2, the full variable domain reads DGGITQSPKYLFRKEGQNVTLSCEQNLNHDAMYWYRQDPGQGLRLIYYSQIVNDFQKGDIAEGYSVSREKKESFPLTVTSAQKNPTAFYLCASSSVQNYGYTFGSGTRLTVV.

This clonotype has just a few counts. The rearrangement uses TRBV6-5 and TRBJ2-7; D is perhaps TRBD2 (6 bases). The CDR3 runs 14 residues. Per the germline V gene, CDR1 is MNHEY and CDR2 is SVGAGI. V gave up 0 bases and J gave up 0 bases, with 6 bases separating them. The CDR3 DNA is TGTGCCAGCAGTTACTCGGGGGGCTCCTACGAGCAGTACTTC. It yields the protein CASSYSGGSYEQYF.